A selection of T cell receptor beta chains follows, all from one sample in a study of a mutant IDH1 vaccine in newly diagnosed glioma. Profiled with immunoSEQ multiplex PCR; TCRdb holds only in-frame clones, not every one. In the table there are about 34,000 clones, 90% of which are singletons. These receptors' targets are unknown. This specimen was PBMCs, taken from a glioma patient whose treatment included an IDH1 peptide vaccine. The receptors were sampled from a woman in her 40s with glioma. Both conserved end residues are part of each CDR3.

v_call cdr3_length cdr3_aa
TRBV19 13 CASSIVQYYGYTF
TRBV6-1 14 CASRNRGPPTEAFF
TRBV4-2 15 CASSPQTGRQETQYF
TRBV4-1 16 CASSQTDSSYNSPLHF
TRBV4-3 17 CASSKVTGVSSDYGYTF
TRBV27 14 CASSPGTIRTEQYF
TRBV6-6 13 CASDRDNTDTQYF
TRBV6-5 15 CASSYEGAQWEKLFF
TRBV5-1 17 CASSLVIAGGQEGEQFF
TRBV7-9 14 CASSPTTGVYEQYF
TRBV7-9 16 CASTGQGESSGNTIYF
TRBV18 15 CASSPLASDTGELFF
TRBV4-2 12 CASSQARETQYF
TRBV5-1 13 CASSLSQQETQYF
TRBV6-6 13 CASRTQDRAGYTF
TRBV7-9 14 CASSLAAGGETQYF
TRBV7-9 14 CASGEAGVVNGYTF
TRBV10-3 14 CAISPQGAKGGYTF
TRBV2 14 CASSEVQGAGELFF
TRBV27 13 CASSFSPWAEAFF
TRBV19 15 CASSIGAGGRQPQHF
TRBV18 15 CASSGSGSSYNEQFF
TRBV19 16 CASSMGVSGSSYEQYF
TRBV19 15 CASSTHRTGNQPQHF
TRBV6-5 13 CASSPLWGNEQFF
TRBV7-9 15 CASSLVQGAVDTQYF
TRBV23-1 14 CATPGGTLVYEQYF
TRBV18 12 CASSQRGETQYF
TRBV10-2 16 CASRDRILSGANVLTF
TRBV30 14 CAWTRGGLYNEQFF
TRBV4-1 18 CASSQGTIRTSGSYEQYF
TRBV4-2 17 CASSLGSGSEPYYEQYF
TRBV10-3 14 CAISPGAGDTEAFF
TRBV6-5 16 CASSYRAAGPTDTQYF